One and the same sample provided the 13 T cell receptor beta chains below, sequenced in a study of beta chain features in type 1 diabetes. TCRB transcripts that were expressed got sequenced, as all of the isolated RNA had been reverse transcribed. The protocol was immunoSEQ multiplex PCR, while the TCRdb copy is restricted to in-frame clones and leaves out a portion. The sample lists about 290,000 clones; 8% were seen once. Sequenced input: central memory CD4+ T cells from blood. These receptors all stem from a woman aged 18-30 years in good health.

The rearrangement joins TRBV7-9 to TRBJ1-2; 9 positions agree with TRBD1. This CDR3 has 16 residues. The junction had 12 bases not matched to a gene; V was cut back by 3 bases and J by 7 bases. CDR1 is SEHNR, CDR2 FQNEAQ, per germline (reference sequence). The CDR3 DNA follows: TGTGCCAGCAGCTTGAATCCGGGACAGGGCGGGTTTGGCTACACCTTC. Translated: CASSLNPGQGGFGYTF. Full variable domain (remainder filled in from reference TRBV7-9 and TRBJ1-2): DTGVSQNPRHKITKRGQNVTFRCDPISEHNRLYWYRQTLGQGPEFLTYFQNEAQLEKSRLLSDRFSAERPKGSFSTLEIQRTEQGDSAMYLCASSLNPGQGGFGYTFGSGTRLTVV.

V is TRBV5-1 and J is TRBJ1-6; D may be TRBD1 (6 bases). Germline V gene lookup returns CDR1 SGHRS and CDR2 YFSETQ. The ends were cut back, 3 bases at V and 4 bases at J, with 14 bases in the middle. The CDR3 extends over 16 amino acids. The CDR3 DNA sequence: TGCGCCAGCAGCTCGACGGGGGGCGAATATAATTCACCCCTCCACTTT. It codes for CASSSTGGEYNSPLHF.

This clone was counted many times. J is TRBJ2-2 and V is TRBV5-1; TRBD1 aligns across 7 bases. The length of the CDR3 is 14 residues. The germline CDR1 and CDR2 sequences are SGHRS and YFSETQ. Unmatched junction bases numbered 3, after V lost 1 base and J lost 6 bases. CDR3 nucleotide sequence: TGCGCCAGCAGCTTGAGACAGGGTTCCGGGGAGCTGTTTTTT. This sequence encodes CASSLRQGSGELFF. Full variable domain (rest looked up from reference TRBV5-1 and TRBJ2-2): KAGVTQTPRYLIKTRGQQVTLSCSPISGHRSVSWYQQTPGQGLQFLFEYFSETQRNKGNFPGRFSGRQFSNSRSEMNVSTLELGDSALYLCASSLRQGSGELFFGEGSRLTVL.

This chain joins TRBV18 and TRBJ2-7, with no clear D. Trimming pared 4 bases from V and 6 bases from J, leaving 13 bases between. Germline CDR1 and CDR2: KGHSH and LQKENI. The CDR3 is 13 residues long. CDR3 bases: TGTGCCAGCTCACTAAGGGATGGGTTCGAGCAGTACTTC. It codes for CASSLRDGFEQYF.

This clone was observed a handful of times. The J gene is TRBJ1-3, the V gene TRBV25-1; no clear D. The germline V and J ends were trimmed by 4 bases and 0 bases, with 7 bases remaining between them. This CDR3 has 14 residues. In germline, CDR1 is MGHDK, CDR2 SYGVNS. The CDR3 spells CASSGRDSGNTIYF. The CDR3 DNA follows: TGTGCCAGCAGTGGCCGGGACTCTGGAAACACCATATATTTT.

This clone has only a few counts. CDR3 loop: CASSSGPGQGNGYTF. CDR3 DNA sequence: TGTGCCAGCAGCTCCGGCCCCGGACAGGGGAATGGCTACACCTTC. The chain recombines TRBV5-4 with TRBJ1-2, with TRBD1 matching over 9 bases. Germline CDR1 is SGHNT and CDR2 is YYREEE (reference sequence). V dropped 3 bases and J dropped 6; count of bases not matched to a gene: 9. The CDR3 contains 15 residues. Complete variable domain (other parts from reference TRBV5-4 and TRBJ1-2): ETGVTQSPTHLIKTRGQQVTLRCSSQSGHNTVSWYQQALGQGPQFIFQYYREEENGRGNFPPRFSGLQFPNYSSELNVNALELDDSALYLCASSSGPGQGNGYTFGSGTRLTVV.

The chain combines TRBV7-2 with TRBJ2-5; D is possibly TRBD1 (6 bases). Germline loops: CDR1 SGHTA, CDR2 FQGNSA. Trimming pared 5 bases from V and 5 bases from J, leaving 15 bases between. The CDR3 has 14 amino acids. The CDR3 here is CASSHTGFSETQYF. The CDR3 DNA follows: TGTGCCAGCAGCCATACAGGGTTTTCGGAGACCCAGTACTTC.

This clone has just a few counts. The gene calls are TRBV30 and TRBJ1-2; the D is unclear. From germline, CDR1 is GTSNPN and CDR2 SVGIG (reference sequence). The V end lost 3 bases, the J end lost 2 bases, and 13 bases lay between the germline ends. The CDR3 is 14 amino acids. This CDR3 is CAWRHLSLNYGYTF. The CDR3 DNA sequence: TGTGCCTGGAGGCACCTTTCGCTAAACTATGGCTACACCTTC.

This clone showed up just a few times. The chain has TRBV5-1 and TRBJ2-3, with TRBD2 matching 14 bases. This CDR3 region has 16 residues. Germline V gene lookup returns CDR1 SGHRS and CDR2 YFSETQ. The V and J ends lost 4 bases and 6 bases, in that order; junction bases with no gene match: 7. The CDR3 region is CASSEGLAGEGDTQYF. DNA of the CDR3: TGCGCCAGCAGCGAGGGACTAGCGGGAGAGGGTGATACGCAGTATTTT.

The sample holds a few counts of this clone. J is TRBJ2-3 and V is TRBV28; 9 bases are shared with TRBD1. Per the germline V gene, CDR1 is MDHEN and CDR2 is SYDVKM. Unmatched junction bases numbered 8, after V lost 4 bases and J lost 6 bases. CDR3 length: 15 amino acids. Here the CDR3 reads CASSSPGQGTDTQYF. The CDR3 DNA is TGTGCCAGCAGTTCACCGGGACAGGGTACCGATACGCAGTATTTT.

This clone was detected only a few times. The chain carries TRBV4-3 and TRBJ2-3; TRBD1 matches at 9 bases. In germline, CDR1 is LGHNA, CDR2 YSLEER. The CDR3 consists of 15 residues. J was trimmed by 0 bases and V by 4 bases; bases with no gene match: 2. This CDR3 is CASSLQGASTDTQYF. The CDR3 region has the DNA TGCGCCAGCAGCCTACAGGGGGCGAGCACAGATACGCAGTATTTT.

This clone has more than one count but fewer than ten. This rearrangement joins TRBV5-1 to TRBJ2-5, with TRBD2 identical over 13 bases. The length of the CDR3 is 15 residues. Germline lookup yields CDR1 SGHRS and CDR2 YFSETQ. V lost 7 bases, J lost 5 bases, and 8 bases stayed unmatched. The CDR3 coding sequence is TGCGCCAGCTCTACTAGCGGGAGGGGAACGGAGACCCAGTACTTC. Its translation is CASSTSGRGTETQYF.

This clone has a single count. The conserved final phenylalanine or tryptophan is absent from the CDR3, which likely points to a read error. The DNA is left out, because the CDR3 cannot be placed on it with certainty; the CDR3 is given as TCRdb lists it. This chain uses TRBV6-1 with TRBJ1-5; TRBD1 is the table's D call and was not checked against the DNA. CDR1 is MNHNS and CDR2 is SASEGT in the germline V gene. The CDR3 extends over 8 residues, inclusive of both ends. CDR3 residues: CASSLWTG.